A single sample is the source of the 27 T cell receptor beta chains below, sequenced in a study of early T cells in non-severe SARS-CoV-2 infection. A single record per CDR3 protein comes from TCRdb applying MiXCR to the 5' RACE reads. The sample contains about 80,000 distinct CDR3 sequences, roughly 12% of which appear only once. Material: whole blood. The receptors shown here come from an adult who was a healthcare worker with PCR-confirmed SARS-CoV-2 infection or an uninfected control (not recorded which).

This clonotype was seen more than once but under ten times. V gene TRBV7-7 combines with J gene TRBJ2-7, with a possible D match to TRBD2 (6 bases). Germline CDR1 reads SSHAT; CDR2 reads FNYEAQ (reference sequence). The CDR3 loop spans 15 amino acids. The V and J ends lost 5 bases and 6 bases respectively, with 20 bases between them. DNA for the CDR3: TGTGCCAGCAGCCCGGTTGCGGGATCTCACGGCGAGCAGTACTTC. Its translation: CASSPVAGSHGEQYF.

This clonotype was counted ten times or more. The chain joins TRBV24-1 to TRBJ2-1; D uncertain. CDR1 is KGHDR, CDR2 SFDVKD, per germline. The CDR3 spans 11 residues. Trimming cost V 1 base and J 15 bases, with 9 bases left between them. The CDR3 here is CATSDLSTAFF. The CDR3 bases are TGTGCCACCAGTGATTTAAGCACTGCGTTCTTC.

This clonotype occurred many times. The CDR3 spells CASSLSLRTFVTDTQYF. The CDR3 bases are TGTGCCAGCAGCTTAAGTCTTCGGACTTTCGTCACAGATACGCAGTATTTT. The rearrangement joins TRBV7-8 to TRBJ2-3; D perhaps matches TRBD2 (5 bases). V dropped 2 bases and J dropped 2 bases, with 17 bases sitting between them. Per the germline V gene, CDR1 is SGHVS and CDR2 is FQNEAQ. The CDR3 totals 17 residues.

The sample holds a few counts of this clonotype. This chain connects TRBV19 to TRBJ1-4, with 7 bases fitting TRBD1. CDR3 length equals 15 residues. The germline V gene encodes CDR1 LNHDA and CDR2 SQIVND (reference sequence). Trimming removed 5 bases from V and 4 bases from J; junction bases left unmatched: 7. CDR3 in amino acids: CASSPDRASNEKLFF. The CDR3 region has the DNA TGTGCCAGTAGTCCCGACAGGGCTAGTAATGAAAAACTGTTTTTT.

This chain uses TRBV7-2 with TRBJ1-4, with D possibly matching TRBD1 (6 bases). Trimming took off 2 bases at V and 6 bases at J, with 10 bases between the two ends. The CDR3 is made up of 14 amino acids. CDR1 and CDR2 from the germline V gene are SGHTA and FQGNSA. The CDR3 DNA reads TGTGCCAGCAGCTTAATGGGGGCGGATGAAAAACTGTTTTTT. This encodes CASSLMGADEKLFF.

V and J are TRBV12-3 or TRBV12-4 and TRBJ1-2, with D possibly TRBD1 on 5 matching bases. Trimming cost V 2 bases and J 4 bases, with 17 bases left between them. The CDR3 contains 16 residues. CDR3 DNA sequence: TGTGCCAGCAGTTTACTCCGGGTGCCTGGGGGCTATGGCTACACCTTC. Amino acid sequence: CASSLLRVPGGYGYTF.

This clonotype was seen many times. This chain links TRBV6-6 with TRBJ2-1; 7 nucleotides align to TRBD1. The CDR3 sequence is 15 residues long. From germline, CDR1 is MNHNY and CDR2 SVGAGI (reference sequence). V lost 6 bases and J lost 3; bases outside the gene matches: 8. CDR3 DNA: TGTGCCAGCAGCGCTAGGGACAGCAACTACAATGAGCAGTTCTTC. It encodes CASSARDSNYNEQFF.

In this sample, this clonotype turned up many times. The rearrangement uses TRBV29-1 and TRBJ2-3; 11 positions agree with TRBD2. The CDR3 has 15 residues. Germline V CDR1 and CDR2: SQVTM, ANQGSEA. V lost 3 bases, J lost 0 bases, and 2 bases stayed unmatched. CDR3 amino acids: CSVEGLADSTDTQYF. Written as DNA, the CDR3 is TGCAGCGTTGAGGGACTAGCGGATAGCACAGATACGCAGTATTTT.

This chain links TRBV24-1 with TRBJ2-2, with no clear D. The germline V and J ends were trimmed by 3 bases and 4 bases, with 14 bases remaining between them. There are 16 residues in the CDR3. The germline V gene encodes CDR1 KGHDR and CDR2 SFDVKD. As DNA, the CDR3 is TGTGCCACCAGTGATCCTCAAGCTGGTCGCACCGGGGAGCTGTTTTTT. Translating gives CATSDPQAGRTGELFF.

Ten or more counts support this clonotype. This chain joins TRBV6-4 and TRBJ2-1, with a weak D call TRBD1 (5 bases). Trimming pared 3 bases from V and 0 bases from J, leaving 6 bases between. Germline V gives CDR1 MRHNA, CDR2 SNTAGT. This CDR3 contains 14 residues. DNA of the CDR3: TGTGCCAGCAGTGAACAGGCCTCCTACAATGAGCAGTTCTTC. It yields the protein CASSEQASYNEQFF.

This clonotype appeared a few times. The chain links TRBV30 to TRBJ1-3; D is undetermined. The CDR3 length is 12 residues. Germline V lookup: CDR1 GTSNPN, CDR2 SVGIG (reference sequence). The V and J ends lost 4 bases and 9 bases respectively, with 13 bases between them. The CDR3 here is CAWKRASSTIYF. The CDR3 region has the DNA TGTGCCTGGAAAAGGGCCTCCTCCACCATATATTTT. The full variable domain, rest sourced from reference TRBV30 and TRBJ1-3, is SQTIHQWPATLVQPVGSPLSLECTVEGTSNPNLYWYRQAAGRGLQLLFYSVGIGQISSEVPQNLSASRPQDRQFILSSKKLLLSDSGFYLCAWKRASSTIYFGEGSWLTVV.

This clonotype was picked up many times. V usage is TRBV12-3 or TRBV12-4 and J usage is TRBJ2-1; D unresolved. Trimming took 0 bases from V and 0 from J, leaving 6 bases between them. The CDR3 has 15 amino acids. For the CDR3, the DNA is TGTGCCAGCAGTTTAGCGGCCAGCTCCTACAATGAGCAGTTCTTC. It encodes CASSLAASSYNEQFF.

As for this clonotype: One end of the junction fails to match germline, which may point to a read error. This rearrangement joins TRBV19 to TRBJ1-1; D remains unclear. Germline loops: CDR1 LNHDA, CDR2 SQIVND (reference sequence). The length of the CDR3 is 13 residues. In DNA, the CDR3 is TGTGCCAGTTGTATAGGGCTGAACACTGAAGCTTTCTTT. Its translation is CASCIGLNTEAFF.

A few counts support this clonotype. The J gene is TRBJ1-1, the V gene TRBV10-1; 8 nucleotides align to TRBD1. This CDR3 contains 13 residues. The germline gives CDR1 WNHNN, CDR2 SYGVQD (reference sequence). Trimming at V came to 6 bases and at J to 3 bases, leaving 3 bases not matched to a gene. The CDR3 sequence: CASSTGGYTEAFF. The CDR3 bases are TGCGCCAGCAGCACAGGGGGTTACACTGAAGCTTTCTTT.

The J gene is TRBJ2-3, the V gene TRBV2; 8 bases map to TRBD1. The CDR3 sequence is 13 residues long. Losses at the gene ends were 5 bases for V and 5 bases for J; bases not matched to a gene: 3. CDR1 and CDR2 from the germline V gene are SNHLY and FYNNEI. The DNA of the CDR3 is TGTGCCAGCAGTCTGACAGGGGAAGATACGCAGTATTTT. It translates to CASSLTGEDTQYF.

This chain uses TRBV28 with TRBJ2-7, with 7 nucleotides matching TRBD2. CDR3 length: 17 residues. Trimming removed 2 bases from V and 3 bases from J; junction bases left unmatched: 13. Germline V CDR1 and CDR2: MDHEN, SYDVKM. CDR3: CASSLGRASGNLYEQYF. Written as DNA, the CDR3 is TGTGCCAGCAGTTTAGGTCGGGCTAGCGGAAACCTCTACGAGCAGTACTTC.

This clonotype was seen only a few times. The chain has TRBV7-2 and TRBJ2-1, with D possibly being TRBD2 (6 bases). With 1 base removed from V and 0 bases from J, the gap between germline ends came to 7 bases. This CDR3 is built from 15 residues. CDR1 and CDR2 from the germline V gene are SGHTA and FQGNSA. The CDR3 spells CASSLGRDSYNEQFF. CDR3 sequence (DNA): TGTGCCAGCAGCTTAGGGCGGGACTCCTACAATGAGCAGTTCTTC.

This clonotype appeared a few times. This rearrangement joins TRBV7-2 to TRBJ2-1; D is ambiguous. CDR1 SGHTA and CDR2 FQGNSA come from the germline V gene. The CDR3 is 13 amino acids. V was pared by 5 bases and J by 9 bases, with 14 bases between. The CDR3 sequence is CASSPLELGEQFF. DNA for the CDR3: TGTGCCAGCAGCCCCCTGGAGTTGGGTGAGCAGTTCTTC.

This clonotype was seen a handful of times. The CDR3 here is CASSSDGLNSGNTIYF. The DNA for the CDR3 is TGTGCCAGCAGCTCGGACGGCCTCAACTCTGGAAACACCATATATTTT. The chain couples TRBV5-4 to TRBJ1-3; D remains ambiguous. The germline CDR1 and CDR2 sequences are SGHNT and YYREEE (reference sequence). The length of the CDR3 is 16 residues. V gave up 3 bases and J gave up 0 bases, with 13 bases separating them.

This clonotype was seen repeatedly, ten times or more. The rearrangement joins TRBV6-6 to TRBJ2-7; a possible D gene is TRBD2 (6 bases). The germline V and J ends were trimmed by 6 bases and 3 bases, with 12 bases remaining between them. The CDR3 covers 13 residues. Germline lookup yields CDR1 MNHNY and CDR2 SVGAGI (reference sequence). The CDR3 sequence is CASSPASVYEQYF. In nucleotides, the CDR3 is TGTGCCAGCAGCCCCGCTAGCGTCTACGAGCAGTACTTC.

The chain is built from TRBV28 and TRBJ2-2, with 9 bases that match TRBD2. Germline-derived CDR1 and CDR2 are MDHEN and SYDVKM. The V gene end was trimmed by 0 bases and the J gene end by 2 bases; junction bases not matched to a gene: 1. The CDR3 loop spans 16 amino acids. CDR3 coding DNA: TGTGCCAGCAGTTTATGGACTAGCGGTAACACCGGGGAGCTGTTTTTT. Amino acid sequence: CASSLWTSGNTGELFF.

Ten or more counts support this clonotype. The chain combines TRBV11-2 with TRBJ2-1; 9 nucleotides match TRBD1. This CDR3 spans 16 amino acids. The V and J ends lost 0 bases and 3 bases, in that order; junction bases with no gene match: 3. The germline V gene encodes CDR1 SGHAT and CDR2 FQNNGV. CDR3 loop: CASSLDPGQGYNEQFF. CDR3 in DNA: TGTGCCAGCAGCTTAGATCCGGGACAGGGCTACAATGAGCAGTTCTTC. The full variable domain, its missing parts supplied by reference TRBV11-2 and TRBJ2-1, is EAGVAQSPRYKIIEKRQSVAFWCNPISGHATLYWYQQILGQGPKLLIQFQNNGVVDDSQLPKDRFSAERLKGVDSTLKIQPAKLEDSAVYLCASSLDPGQGYNEQFFGPGTRLTVL.

The gene calls are TRBV3-1 and TRBJ2-3; D is possibly TRBD2 (6 bases). The ends were cut back, 1 base at V and 0 bases at J, with 11 bases in the middle. There are 16 residues in the CDR3. Germline-derived CDR1 and CDR2 are LGHDT and YNNKEL (reference sequence). CDR3 residues: CASSQAKGTSTDTQYF. CDR3 sequence (DNA): TGTGCCAGCAGCCAAGCAAAGGGGACTAGCACAGATACGCAGTATTTT.

This clonotype was found a few times. The chain carries TRBV28 and TRBJ2-7, with D possibly TRBD1 on 6 matching bases. With 4 bases removed from V and 4 bases from J, the gap between germline ends came to 8 bases. The CDR3 runs to 12 residues. Germline assignment: CDR1 MDHEN and CDR2 SYDVKM. The CDR3 DNA sequence: TGTGCCAGCAGTTGGGGGCAGTACGAGCAGTACTTC. Its protein product is CASSWGQYEQYF. The variable domain in full, completed from reference TRBV28 and TRBJ2-7, reads DVKVTQSSRYLVKRTGEKVFLECVQDMDHENMFWYRQDPGLGLRLIYFSYDVKMKEKGDIPEGYSVSREKKERFSLILESASTNQTSMYLCASSWGQYEQYFGPGTRLTVT.

This clonotype was detected a few times. The genes are TRBV6-5 and TRBJ1-1, with 7 positions matching TRBD1. The V gene end was trimmed by 6 bases and the J gene end by 4 bases; junction bases not matched to a gene: 5. CDR1 is MNHEY, CDR2 SVGAGI, per germline. There are 13 residues in the CDR3. The CDR3 region has the DNA TGTGCCAGCAGGATTGACAGGGCCACTGAAGCTTTCTTT. Its translation is CASRIDRATEAFF.

The J gene is TRBJ2-3, the V gene TRBV7-3, with D unclear. The CDR3 loop spans 13 amino acids. The germline CDR1 and CDR2 sequences are SGHTA and FQGTGA. CDR3 protein: CATSRENSDTQYF. As DNA, the CDR3 is TGTGCAACGAGCAGAGAGAATTCAGATACGCAGTATTTT. Combining the CDR3 with reference TRBV7-3 and TRBJ2-3 gives the whole variable domain GAGVSQTPSNKVTEKGKYVELRCDPISGHTALYWYRQSLGQGPEFLIYFQGTGAADDSGLPNDRFFAVRPEGSVSTLKIQRTERGDSAVYLCATSRENSDTQYFGPGTRLTVL.

J is TRBJ2-3 and V is TRBV20-1; no clear D. This CDR3 contains 14 residues. Per the germline V gene, CDR1 is DFQATT and CDR2 is SNEGSKA (reference sequence). Between the trimmed V and J ends, which lost 5 bases and 1 base, there was a span of 13 bases. The CDR3 region has the DNA TGCAGTGCTTCTCCCTGGACGGGCACAGATACGCAGTATTTT. The encoded protein is CSASPWTGTDTQYF.